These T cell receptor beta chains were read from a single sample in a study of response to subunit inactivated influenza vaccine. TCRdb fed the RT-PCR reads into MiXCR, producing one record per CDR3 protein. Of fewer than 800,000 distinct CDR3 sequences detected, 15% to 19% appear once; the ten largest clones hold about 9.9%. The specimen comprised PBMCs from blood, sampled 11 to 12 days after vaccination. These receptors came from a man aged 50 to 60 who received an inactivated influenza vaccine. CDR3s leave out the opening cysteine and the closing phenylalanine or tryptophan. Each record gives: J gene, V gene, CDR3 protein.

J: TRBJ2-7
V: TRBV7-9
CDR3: ASSPPTGTGIHEQY

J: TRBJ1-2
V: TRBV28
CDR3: ASSSLGRGYT

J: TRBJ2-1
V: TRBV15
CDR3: ATSTGTSGVHEQF

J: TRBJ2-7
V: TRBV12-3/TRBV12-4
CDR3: ASSFGTGSYEQY

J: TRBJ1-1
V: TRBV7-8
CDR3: ASSLVQGRENTEAF

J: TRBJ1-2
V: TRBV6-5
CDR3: ASSYAAGGYGYT

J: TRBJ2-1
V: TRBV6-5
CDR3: ASSYSIPWAIGGDEQF

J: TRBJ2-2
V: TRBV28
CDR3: ASREGTGRTGELF

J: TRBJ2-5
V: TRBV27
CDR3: ASSFVAGAPETQY

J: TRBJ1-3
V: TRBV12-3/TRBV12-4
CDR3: ASSPSRNTIY

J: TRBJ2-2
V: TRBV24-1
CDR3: ATRGIGTSGHTGELF

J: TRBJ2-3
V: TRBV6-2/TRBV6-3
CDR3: ASSPHPTSGRTDTQY

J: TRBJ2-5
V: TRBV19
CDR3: ASSIADREETQY

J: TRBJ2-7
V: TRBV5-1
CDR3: ASSRPGGMASYEQY

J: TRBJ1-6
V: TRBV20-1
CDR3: SARDLSGAGPNSPLH